This TCR beta chain was recorded in a study of control samples from healthy donors and cancer patients. This CDR3 region has 14 residues. V was clipped by 5 bases and J by 2 bases, with 13 bases between them. From germline, CDR1 is SGHAT and CDR2 FQNNGV. Some clones are missing from TCRdb's copy, which holds only in-frame ones; the method was immunoSEQ multiplex PCR. The sample contains 100,000 to 150,000 clones, around 93% of which appear only once. This clone was counted a few times. The sample comprised blood. This receptor was obtained from a woman in her fifties or sixties in good health. The chain carries TRBV11-2 and TRBJ2-7; tentatively, D is TRBD2 (6 bases). Written as DNA, the CDR3 is TGTGCCAGCAGCGCCGGGGGTGTCGCCTACGAGCAGTACTTC. The encoded protein is CASSAGGVAYEQYF.